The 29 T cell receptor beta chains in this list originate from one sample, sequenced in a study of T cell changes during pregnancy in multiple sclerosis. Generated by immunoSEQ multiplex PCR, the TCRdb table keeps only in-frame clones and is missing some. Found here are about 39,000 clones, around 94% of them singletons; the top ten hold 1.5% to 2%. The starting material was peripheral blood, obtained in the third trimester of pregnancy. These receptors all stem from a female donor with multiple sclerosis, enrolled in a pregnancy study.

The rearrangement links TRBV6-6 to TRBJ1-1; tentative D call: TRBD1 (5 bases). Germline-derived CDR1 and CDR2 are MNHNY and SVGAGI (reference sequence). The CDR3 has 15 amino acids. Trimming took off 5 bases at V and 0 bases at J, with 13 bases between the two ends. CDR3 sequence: CASSPPGQLNTEAFF. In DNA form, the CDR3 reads TGTGCCAGCAGTCCACCAGGACAATTGAACACTGAAGCTTTCTTT.

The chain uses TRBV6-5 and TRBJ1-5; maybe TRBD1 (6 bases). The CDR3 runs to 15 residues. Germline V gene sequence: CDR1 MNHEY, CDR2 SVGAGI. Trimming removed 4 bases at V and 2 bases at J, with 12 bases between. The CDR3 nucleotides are TGTGCCAGCAGTTCAAGAGGGGGTGGCAATCAGCCCCAGCATTTT. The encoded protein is CASSSRGGGNQPQHF.

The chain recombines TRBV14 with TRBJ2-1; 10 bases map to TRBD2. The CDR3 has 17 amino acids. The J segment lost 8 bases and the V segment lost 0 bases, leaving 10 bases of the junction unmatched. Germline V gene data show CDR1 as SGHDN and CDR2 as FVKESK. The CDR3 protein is CASSQDGGTSAVYEQFF. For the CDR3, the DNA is TGTGCCAGCAGCCAAGACGGTGGGACTAGCGCCGTTTATGAGCAGTTCTTC.

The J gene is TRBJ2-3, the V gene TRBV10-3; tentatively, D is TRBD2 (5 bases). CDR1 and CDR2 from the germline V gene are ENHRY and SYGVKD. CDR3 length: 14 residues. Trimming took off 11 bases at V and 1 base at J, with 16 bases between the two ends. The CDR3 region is CAAGGGLGTDTQYF. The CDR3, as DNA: TGTGCCGCCGGCGGAGGATTGGGCACAGATACGCAGTATTTT.

CDR3 sequence: CASSSSREVGEPQHF. Here the CDR3 DNA reads TGTGCCAGCAGTTCAAGTAGGGAGGTCGGGGAGCCCCAGCATTTT. The chain couples TRBV7-9 to TRBJ1-5; D is uncertain. Germline V lookup: CDR1 SEHNR, CDR2 FQNEAQ (reference sequence). This CDR3 spans 15 amino acids. Trimming removed 6 bases from V and 8 bases from J, with 20 bases in between.

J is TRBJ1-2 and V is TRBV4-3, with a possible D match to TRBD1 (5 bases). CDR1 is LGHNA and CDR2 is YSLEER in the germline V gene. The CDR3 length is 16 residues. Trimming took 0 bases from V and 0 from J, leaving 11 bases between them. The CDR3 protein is CASSQEARGTNYGYTF. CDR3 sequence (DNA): TGCGCCAGCAGCCAAGAGGCCCGGGGGACTAACTATGGCTACACCTTC.

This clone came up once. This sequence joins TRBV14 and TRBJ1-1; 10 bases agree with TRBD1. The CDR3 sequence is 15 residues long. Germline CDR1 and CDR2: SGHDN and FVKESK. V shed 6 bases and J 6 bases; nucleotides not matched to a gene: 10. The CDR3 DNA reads TGTGCCAGCAGACGAAGGGGGACAGGGGTGCCTGAAGCTTTCTTT. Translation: CASRRRGTGVPEAFF.

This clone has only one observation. In DNA form, the CDR3 reads TGTGCCAGCAGCTTAGCGACAGGGATACAAACAGATACGCAGTATTTT. The encoded protein is CASSLATGIQTDTQYF. The V and J genes are TRBV7-8 and TRBJ2-3; the match to TRBD1 covers 7 bases. This CDR3 spans 16 amino acids. In germline, CDR1 is SGHVS, CDR2 FQNEAQ. Trimming took 0 bases from V and 3 from J; bases not matched to a gene: 6.

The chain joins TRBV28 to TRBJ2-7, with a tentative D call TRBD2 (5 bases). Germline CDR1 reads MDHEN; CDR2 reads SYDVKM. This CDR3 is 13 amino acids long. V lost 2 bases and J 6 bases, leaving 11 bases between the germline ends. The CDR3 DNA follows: TGTGCCAGCAGTTTAGCGGGTGGGTCCGAGCAGTACTTC. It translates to CASSLAGGSEQYF.

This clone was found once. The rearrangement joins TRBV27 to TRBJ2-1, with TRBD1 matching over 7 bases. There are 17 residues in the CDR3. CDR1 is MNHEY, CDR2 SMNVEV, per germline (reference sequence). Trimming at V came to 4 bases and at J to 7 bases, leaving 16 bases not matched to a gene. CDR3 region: CASSSLTTGILRNEQFF. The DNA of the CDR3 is TGTGCCAGCAGTTCTCTCACGACAGGGATTCTTAGGAATGAGCAGTTCTTC.

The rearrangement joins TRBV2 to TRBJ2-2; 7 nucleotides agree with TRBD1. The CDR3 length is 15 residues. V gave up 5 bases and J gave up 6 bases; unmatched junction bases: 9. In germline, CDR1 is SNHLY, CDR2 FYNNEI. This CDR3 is CASSWDSLRAGELFF. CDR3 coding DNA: TGTGCCAGCAGTTGGGACAGTCTAAGGGCCGGGGAGCTGTTTTTT.

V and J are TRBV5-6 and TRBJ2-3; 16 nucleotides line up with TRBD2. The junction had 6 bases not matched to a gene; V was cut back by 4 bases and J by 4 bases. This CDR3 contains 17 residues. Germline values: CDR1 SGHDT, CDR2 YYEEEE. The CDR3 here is CASSGGLAGGLSDTQYF. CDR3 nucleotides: TGTGCCAGCAGCGGGGGACTAGCGGGGGGGCTATCAGATACGCAGTATTTT.

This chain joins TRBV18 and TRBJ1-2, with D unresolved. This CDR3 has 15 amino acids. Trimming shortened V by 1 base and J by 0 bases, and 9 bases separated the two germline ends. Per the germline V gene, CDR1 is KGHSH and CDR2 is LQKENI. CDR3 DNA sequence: TGTGCCAGCTCACCACTGGCAGAAGCTAACTATGGCTACACCTTC. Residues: CASSPLAEANYGYTF.

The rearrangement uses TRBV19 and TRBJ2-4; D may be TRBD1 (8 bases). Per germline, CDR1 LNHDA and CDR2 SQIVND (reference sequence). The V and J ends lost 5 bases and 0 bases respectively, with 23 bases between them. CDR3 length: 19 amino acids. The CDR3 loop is CASSASGQGGKLAKNIQYF. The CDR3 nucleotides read TGTGCCAGTAGTGCCTCAGGACAGGGAGGGAAACTAGCCAAAAACATTCAGTACTTC.

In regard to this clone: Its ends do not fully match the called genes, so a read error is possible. The CDR3 reads CASNLVILVGLAGGSNEQFF. As DNA, the CDR3 is TGTGCCAGCAATTTAGTCATTCTTGTGGGACTAGCGGGAGGAAGCAATGAGCAGTTCTTC. V usage is TRBV28 and J usage is TRBJ2-1, with 15 nucleotides matching TRBD2. The CDR3 consists of 20 residues. Per the germline V gene, CDR1 is MDHEN and CDR2 is SYDVKM. The variable domain in full, completed from reference TRBV28 and TRBJ2-1, reads DVKVTQSSRYLVKRTGEKVFLECVQDMDHENMFWYRQDPGLGLRLIYFSYDVKMKEKGDIPEGYSVSREKKERFSLILESASTNQTSMYLCASNLVILVGLAGGSNEQFFGPGTRLTVL.

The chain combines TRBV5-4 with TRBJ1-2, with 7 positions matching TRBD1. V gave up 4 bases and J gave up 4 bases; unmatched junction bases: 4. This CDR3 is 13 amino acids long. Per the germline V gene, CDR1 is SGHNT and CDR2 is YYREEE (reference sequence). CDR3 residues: CASSQTGTYGYTF. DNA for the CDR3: TGTGCCAGCAGCCAGACAGGGACCTATGGCTACACCTTC.

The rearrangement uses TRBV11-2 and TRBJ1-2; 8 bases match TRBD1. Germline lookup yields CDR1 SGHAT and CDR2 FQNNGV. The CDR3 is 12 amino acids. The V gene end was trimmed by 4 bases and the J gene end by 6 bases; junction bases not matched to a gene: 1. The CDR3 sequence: CASSSTGDGYTF. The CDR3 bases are TGTGCCAGCAGCTCGACAGGGGATGGCTACACCTTC.

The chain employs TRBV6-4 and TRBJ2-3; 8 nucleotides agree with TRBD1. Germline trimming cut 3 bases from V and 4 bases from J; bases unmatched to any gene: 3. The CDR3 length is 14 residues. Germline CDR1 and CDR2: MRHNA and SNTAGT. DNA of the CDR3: TGTGCCAGCAGTGATTCACAGGGGGCAGATACGCAGTATTTT. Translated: CASSDSQGADTQYF.

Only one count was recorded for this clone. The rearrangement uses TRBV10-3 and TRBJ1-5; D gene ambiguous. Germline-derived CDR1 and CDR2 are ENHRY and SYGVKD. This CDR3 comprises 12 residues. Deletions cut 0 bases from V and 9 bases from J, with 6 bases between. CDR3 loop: CAISESSRPQHF. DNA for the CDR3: TGTGCCATCAGTGAGTCGAGCCGGCCCCAGCATTTT.

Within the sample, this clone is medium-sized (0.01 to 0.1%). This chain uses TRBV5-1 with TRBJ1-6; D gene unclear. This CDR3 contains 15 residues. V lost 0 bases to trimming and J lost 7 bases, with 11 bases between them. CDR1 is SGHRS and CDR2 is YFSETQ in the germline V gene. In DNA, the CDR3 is TGCGCCAGCAGCTTGGGAGACGGAGCAAATTCACCCCTCCACTTT. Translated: CASSLGDGANSPLHF.

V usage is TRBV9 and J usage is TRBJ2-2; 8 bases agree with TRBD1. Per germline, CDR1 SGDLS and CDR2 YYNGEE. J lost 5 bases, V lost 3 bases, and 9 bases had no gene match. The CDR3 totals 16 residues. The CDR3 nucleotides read TGTGCCAGCAGCGCTGAGACAGGGGCCCAGACCGGGGAGCTGTTTTTT. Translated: CASSAETGAQTGELFF.

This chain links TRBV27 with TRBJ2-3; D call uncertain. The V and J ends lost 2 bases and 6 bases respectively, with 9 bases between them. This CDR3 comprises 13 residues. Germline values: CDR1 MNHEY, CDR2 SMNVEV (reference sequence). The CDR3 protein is CASSLRVSDTQYF. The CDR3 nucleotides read TGTGCCAGCAGTTTACGTGTTAGTGATACGCAGTATTTT.

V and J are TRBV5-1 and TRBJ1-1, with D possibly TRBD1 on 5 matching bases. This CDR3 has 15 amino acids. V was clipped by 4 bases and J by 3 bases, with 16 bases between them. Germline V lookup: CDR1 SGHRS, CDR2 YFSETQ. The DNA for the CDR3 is TGCGCCAGCAGCATCGACGAGGGGAGGGACACTGAAGCTTTCTTT. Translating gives CASSIDEGRDTEAFF.

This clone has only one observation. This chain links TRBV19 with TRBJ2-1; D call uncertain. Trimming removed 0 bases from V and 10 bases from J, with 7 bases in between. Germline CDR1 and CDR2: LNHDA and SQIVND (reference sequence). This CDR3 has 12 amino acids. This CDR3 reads CASSIDLVEQFF. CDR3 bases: TGTGCCAGTAGTATAGATCTCGTAGAGCAGTTCTTC.

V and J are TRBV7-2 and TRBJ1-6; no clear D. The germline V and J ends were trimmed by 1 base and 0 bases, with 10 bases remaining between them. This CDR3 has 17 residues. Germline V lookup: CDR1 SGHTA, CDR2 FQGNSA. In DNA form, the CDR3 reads TGTGCCAGCAGCTTAGTGAGCCGGAGCTCCTATAATTCACCCCTCCACTTT. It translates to CASSLVSRSSYNSPLHF. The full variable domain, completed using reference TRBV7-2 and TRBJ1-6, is GAGVSQSPSNKVTEKGKDVELRCDPISGHTALYWYRQSLGQGLEFLIYFQGNSAPDKSGLPSDRFSAERTGGSVSTLTIQRTQQEDSAVYLCASSLVSRSSYNSPLHFGNGTRLTVT.

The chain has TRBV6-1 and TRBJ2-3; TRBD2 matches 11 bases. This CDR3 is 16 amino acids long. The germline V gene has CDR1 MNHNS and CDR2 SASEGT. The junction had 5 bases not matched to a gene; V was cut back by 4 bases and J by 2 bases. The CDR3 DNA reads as TGTGCCAGCAGTGGATGGACTAGCGGGCACACAGATACGCAGTATTTT. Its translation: CASSGWTSGHTDTQYF.

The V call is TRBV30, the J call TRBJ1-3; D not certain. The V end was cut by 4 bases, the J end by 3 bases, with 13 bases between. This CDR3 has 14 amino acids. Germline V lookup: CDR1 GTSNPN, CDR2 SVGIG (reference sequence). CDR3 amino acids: CAWKLNSLGNTIYF. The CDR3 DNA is TGTGCCTGGAAACTTAACTCCCTTGGAAACACCATATATTTT. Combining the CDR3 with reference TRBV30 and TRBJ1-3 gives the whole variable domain SQTIHQWPATLVQPVGSPLSLECTVEGTSNPNLYWYRQAAGRGLQLLFYSVGIGQISSEVPQNLSASRPQDRQFILSSKKLLLSDSGFYLCAWKLNSLGNTIYFGEGSWLTVV.

CDR3 sequence: CASSSGQGPDTQYF. In DNA, the CDR3 is TGTGCCAGCAGCTCGGGACAGGGACCAGATACGCAGTATTTT. This sequence joins TRBV5-5 and TRBJ2-3; 9 bases are shared with TRBD1. CDR3 length: 14 residues. Unmatched junction bases numbered 3, after V lost 3 bases and J lost 4 bases. CDR1 is SGHKS and CDR2 is YYEKEE in the germline V gene (reference sequence).

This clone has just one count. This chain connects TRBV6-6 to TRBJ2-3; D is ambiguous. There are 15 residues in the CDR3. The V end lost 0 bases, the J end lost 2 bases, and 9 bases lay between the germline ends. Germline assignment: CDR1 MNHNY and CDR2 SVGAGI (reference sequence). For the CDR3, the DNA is TGTGCCAGCAGTTACTCGATCCTAGTCACAGATACGCAGTATTTT. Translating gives CASSYSILVTDTQYF.